These T cell receptor beta chains were read from a single sample in a study of cytomegalovirus exposure and HLA in healthy donors. Only in-frame clones appear in the TCRdb table, and some are missing; sequencing was by immunoSEQ multiplex PCR. This sample's table reports approximately 180,000 clones. The sequenced material came from PBMCs. Receptor source: a man aged 25 to 40 in good health and CMV-seronegative. CDR3s include the opening cysteine and the closing phenylalanine or tryptophan. Each record gives: V gene, J gene, D gene, CDR3 DNA, CDR3 protein. A D gene is named only where the DNA matches it firmly.

V: TRBV4-1
J: TRBJ2-7
D: TRBD1
DNA: TGCGCCAGCAGCCAAGGGGGGACAGGGGGACCTTTCGAGCAGTACTTC
CDR3: CASSQGGTGGPFEQYF

V: TRBV2
J: TRBJ1-2
D: TRBD1
DNA: TGTGCCAGCAGTGAATGGGACCAGGCAGGGGGTGGCTACACCTTC
CDR3: CASSEWDQAGGGYTF

V: TRBV5-4
J: TRBJ2-6
D: .
DNA: TGTGCCAGCAGCTTGGGGGGGGCTGGGGCCAACGTCCTGACTTTC
CDR3: CASSLGGAGANVLTF

V: TRBV10-3
J: TRBJ1-1
D: .
DNA: TGTGCCATCAGTGAAGGTGGCGGGTCGCGGGTGCACACTGAAGCTTTCTTT
CDR3: CAISEGGGSRVHTEAFF

V: TRBV5-1
J: TRBJ1-1
D: .
DNA: TGCGCCAGCAGCTTCGGGTCTCCGGGGACTGAAGCTTTCTTT
CDR3: CASSFGSPGTEAFF

V: TRBV7-2
J: TRBJ2-3
D: TRBD2
DNA: TGTGCCAGCAGCTTAATGGGGGGGAACACAGATACGCAGTATTTT
CDR3: CASSLMGGNTDTQYF

V: TRBV27
J: TRBJ1-1
D: TRBD1
DNA: TGTGCCAGCAGTGGGACAGAGAGAATCGAAATGAACACTGAAGCTTTCTTT
CDR3: CASSGTERIEMNTEAFF

V: TRBV11-3
J: TRBJ2-1
D: TRBD2
DNA: TGTGCCAGCAGTCCCAGGACTAGCGGGGCCGCCTACAATGAGCAGTTCTTC
CDR3: CASSPRTSGAAYNEQFF

V: TRBV5-4
J: TRBJ2-2
D: TRBD1
DNA: TGTGCCAGCAGCTCGAGACAGGGCAACACCGGGGAGCTGTTTTTT
CDR3: CASSSRQGNTGELFF

V: TRBV11-3
J: TRBJ2-2
D: .
DNA: TGTGCCAGCAGCTTAGAAGGTGGGAGTTACACCGGGGAGCTGTTTTTT
CDR3: CASSLEGGSYTGELFF

V: TRBV5-1
J: TRBJ2-5
D: .
DNA: TGCGCCAGCAGCCAAGGACAAGCGACTCCGGAGACCCAGTACTTC
CDR3: CASSQGQATPETQYF

V: TRBV5-1
J: TRBJ1-4
D: .
DNA: TGCGCCAGCAGCTTGGCTAGCGGAGCAACTAATGAAAAACTGTTTTTT
CDR3: CASSLASGATNEKLFF

V: TRBV7-9
J: TRBJ2-7
D: TRBD1
DNA: TGTGCCAGCAGCTTAGTGACAGGGGGCTCCTACGAGCAGTACTTC
CDR3: CASSLVTGGSYEQYF

V: TRBV23-1
J: TRBJ1-4
D: .
DNA: TGCGCCAGCAGTCAATCCGCTGTATCGGGGAGTGGGGAAAAACTGTTTTTT
CDR3: CASSQSAVSGSGEKLFF

V: TRBV18
J: TRBJ1-5
D: TRBD1
DNA: TGTGCCAGCGGACAGGGAAATCAGCCCCAGCATTTT
CDR3: CASGQGNQPQHF

V: TRBV28
J: TRBJ2-7
D: .
DNA: TGTGCCAGCACTTCAAGGGGTTACGAGCAGTACTTC
CDR3: CASTSRGYEQYF

V: TRBV30
J: TRBJ1-1
D: TRBD1
DNA: TGTGCCTGGACCATCGACAGGGAGTTTACTGAAGCTTTCTTT
CDR3: CAWTIDREFTEAFF

V: TRBV29-1
J: TRBJ2-1
D: TRBD1
DNA: TGCAGCGTTGAGAGGGGGACAGGGGGCAGGGAGCAGTTCTTC
CDR3: CSVERGTGGREQFF

V: TRBV11-3
J: TRBJ1-6
D: TRBD1
DNA: TGTGCCAGCGGCCCGGGACAGTATAATTCACCCCTCCACTTT
CDR3: CASGPGQYNSPLHF

V: TRBV2
J: TRBJ1-3
D: .
DNA: TGTGCCAGCAGTCGGAAAACCGACAGGAGCTCTGGAAACACCATATATTTT
CDR3: CASSRKTDRSSGNTIYF

V: TRBV28
J: TRBJ2-7
D: .
DNA: TGTGCCAGCAGACTTCTAGCGACGGGGACCTACGAGCAGTACTTC
CDR3: CASRLLATGTYEQYF

V: TRBV9
J: TRBJ1-2
D: .
DNA: TGTGCCAGCAGCGTAGCAGAGGAGGGCTACACCTTC
CDR3: CASSVAEEGYTF

V: TRBV5-4
J: TRBJ2-7
D: TRBD1
DNA: TGTGCCAGCAGCTTGGAATCCGGGACAGTCGCCTACGAGCAGTACTTC
CDR3: CASSLESGTVAYEQYF

V: TRBV4-1
J: TRBJ1-5
D: .
DNA: TGCGCCAGCAGCCAAGATTTAGGGGTACCCCAGCATTTT
CDR3: CASSQDLGVPQHF

V: TRBV19
J: TRBJ1-2
D: .
DNA: TGTGCCAGTAGCTATCTGGGGGGGCACAGCGCGGGCTACACCTTC
CDR3: CASSYLGGHSAGYTF